These 6 T cell receptor beta chains came from one sample sequenced in a study of T cells expressing NK-cell markers. Reanalyzing the 5' RACE reads, TCRdb keeps one entry per CDR3 protein, without DNA. The sample totals approximately 150,000 distinct CDR3 sequences. The sequenced sample was blood T cells: a sorted CD56 or NKG2C T cell subset, CD4+ or CD8+ T cells, or bulk PBMC T cells (not recorded which). The receptors stem from a man between 18 and 35 years old in good health.

The chain has TRBV29-1 and TRBJ2-5; TCRdb proposes TRBD1, but this gene call is untestable without DNA. The CDR3 runs to 12 residues. From germline, CDR1 is SQVTM and CDR2 ANQGSEA. The CDR3 here is CSSSGGGVTQYF.

The chain joins TRBV27 to TRBJ2-1; no DNA is available, so the TRBD1 call from TCRdb remains unchecked. The CDR3 runs to 14 residues. The germline V gene has CDR1 MNHEY and CDR2 SMNVEV (reference sequence). This chain's CDR3 is CASSSIQGYNEQFF.

CDR3 region: CASSLGTGQLSEAFF. The chain employs TRBV7-6 and TRBJ1-1; the D call from TCRdb, TRBD1, cannot be confirmed without DNA. The CDR3 consists of 15 residues. Germline CDR1 and CDR2: SGHVS and FNYEAQ.

The chain joins TRBV6-1 to TRBJ2-7. CDR3 size: 14 residues. Per the germline V gene, CDR1 is MNHNS and CDR2 is SASEGT. CDR3 in amino acids: CASSEEYGPYEQYF.

The rearrangement uses TRBV11-2 and TRBJ2-3; absent DNA, TCRdb's TRBD1 call cannot be checked. CDR3 length: 18 amino acids. Germline V CDR1 and CDR2: SGHAT, FQNNGV. The CDR3 here is CASSFIPGQGTPTDTQYF.

This rearrangement joins TRBV24-1 to TRBJ2-1. The CDR3 is 13 amino acids. Germline CDR1 and CDR2: KGHDR and SFDVKD. This CDR3 reads CATSDFPDNEQFF.